Sequencing of this TCR beta chain was carried out in a study of blood T cell repertoires in COVID-19. Overall study context: Donors in the United States, Italy and Spain gave samples during acute or convalescent COVID-19.

Enrolment of Seattle patients took place during active infection, and they were followed longitudinally. In the source study's methods: Reference gene primer amplification yielded estimated nucleated cell counts. Using immunoSEQ multiplex PCR, the repertoire was profiled, and TCRdb retains in-frame clones only, with some absent. From that table come the V and J calls and clone size; the DNA was used to work out D and trimming. The sample shows 100,000 to 150,000 clones, more than 70% of them seen only once. The sample consisted of peripheral blood. This TCR was recovered from a woman older than 75 with COVID-19, enrolled during active disease.

The CDR3 sequence is CASSLDGTKGTQYF. The CDR3, as DNA: TGTGCCAGCAGCTTAGATGGGACTAAAGGGACCCAGTACTTC. The chain recombines TRBV11-2 with TRBJ2-5, with 7 bases matching TRBD2. The germline V gene encodes CDR1 SGHAT and CDR2 FQNNGV. Trimming at V came to 0 bases and at J to 7 bases, leaving 5 bases not matched to a gene. This CDR3 has 14 amino acids.